The 14 T cell receptor beta chains in this list originate from one sample, sequenced in a study of glioma-infiltrating T cells. TCR alpha and beta CDR3 regions were amplified from RNA using iRepertoire nested multiplex PCR. TCRdb independently ran MiXCR on the multiplex PCR reads; one entry per CDR3 protein. The data hold a few hundred thousand distinct CDR3 sequences, with roughly 41% observed a single time. Sequenced material: glioma tissue, nonneoplastic brain tissue, or PBMCs (not recorded which). These receptors were collected from a human donor with low-grade glioma or glioblastoma, undergoing nonglioma brain surgery, or in good health (not recorded which).

This clonotype appeared many times. The V and J genes are TRBV7-9 and TRBJ1-5; tentatively, D is TRBD1 (6 bases). The V end lost 5 bases, the J end lost 3 bases, and 11 bases lay between the germline ends. Germline loops: CDR1 SEHNR, CDR2 FQNEAQ (reference sequence). The CDR3 is made up of 14 amino acids. CDR3 in DNA: TGTGCCAGCAGCATGACAGGATTCAATCAGCCCCAGCATTTT. Its protein product is CASSMTGFNQPQHF.

This clonotype was picked up one time. The rearrangement uses TRBV18 and TRBJ2-7; 7 nucleotides align to TRBD1. The CDR3 has 14 residues. Unmatched junction bases numbered 6, after V lost 3 bases and J lost 4 bases. Germline loops: CDR1 KGHSH, CDR2 LQKENI. In DNA form, the CDR3 reads TGTGCCAGCTCACCCGGCCAGGGGGTTTACGAGCAGTACTTC. Protein: CASSPGQGVYEQYF.

To note about this clonotype: At one boundary the junction diverges from the germline segment, which might be a read error. The chain is built from TRBV27 and TRBJ2-7; either TRBD1 or TRBD2 may fit D (5 bases each). The length of the CDR3 is 16 residues. The germline V gene encodes CDR1 MNHEY and CDR2 SMNVEV (reference sequence). CDR3 in amino acids: CTSSILGVVGQYEQYF. The CDR3 bases are TGTACCAGCAGCATCTTGGGGGTGGTAGGTCAGTACGAGCAGTACTTC.

This clonotype was recorded many times. The rearrangement uses TRBV27 and TRBJ2-7; no clear D gene. Germline V gene lookup returns CDR1 MNHEY and CDR2 SMNVEV (reference sequence). The CDR3 runs to 13 residues. Trimming stripped 6 bases from V and 2 bases from J, with 11 bases between. The CDR3 nucleotides are TGTGCCAGCAGCCCCGGGTCAACCTACGAGCAGTACTTC. It translates to CASSPGSTYEQYF.

The rearrangement joins TRBV15 to TRBJ2-5; D gene ambiguous. Trimming removed 3 bases from V and 5 bases from J, with 19 bases in between. Germline loops: CDR1 LNHNV, CDR2 YYDKDF (reference sequence). CDR3 length: 16 amino acids. The DNA of the CDR3 is TGTGCCACCAGCAGGAACAGAGAACCAAGTGGGGAGACCCAGTACTTC. It is translated as CATSRNREPSGETQYF.

CDR3 bases: TGTGCCAGCAGTAAACCACCGGGACCAGCGGGAGCAGATACGCAGTATTTT. Translating gives CASSKPPGPAGADTQYF. The genes are TRBV27 and TRBJ2-3, with TRBD2 matching 8 bases. Germline V gives CDR1 MNHEY, CDR2 SMNVEV (reference sequence). The CDR3 is made up of 17 amino acids. J gave up 4 bases and V 5 bases, and 14 bases lay outside the gene matches.

This chain connects TRBV6-2 or TRBV6-3 to TRBJ2-7; 11 nucleotides agree with TRBD2. In germline, CDR1 is MNHEY, CDR2 SVGEGT. V shed 8 bases and J 2 bases; nucleotides not matched to a gene: 11. The CDR3 runs 16 residues. CDR3: CASGEGLAGFTYEQYF. CDR3 nucleotides: TGTGCCAGCGGGGAAGGACTAGCGGGTTTCACCTACGAGCAGTACTTC.

For this clonotype: Possible read error: a much larger clone is one base away. V gene TRBV28 combines with J gene TRBJ2-5; tentative D call: TRBD2 (5 bases). The tail of the sequence fits TRBJ2-7 better, so the J call may be wrong. The CDR3 extends over 12 amino acids. Germline V gene lookup returns CDR1 MDHEN and CDR2 SYDVKM. The CDR3 DNA follows: TGTGCCAGCAGGAGGGAGTACTACGAGCAGTACTTC. It yields the protein CASRREYYEQYF.

This clonotype was seen repeatedly, ten times or more. The chain recombines TRBV7-9 with TRBJ1-1; D is uncertain. Trimming cost V 5 bases and J 5 bases, with 9 bases left between them. The CDR3 length is 12 residues. Germline V CDR1 and CDR2: SEHNR, FQNEAQ (reference sequence). The CDR3 protein is CASSLGPTEAFF. CDR3 coding DNA: TGTGCCAGCAGCCTTGGGCCGACTGAAGCTTTCTTT.

This clonotype was found once. A much larger clone sits a single nucleotide away, making a read error possible. The CDR3 protein is CASSYFGRGMGNEQSF. The CDR3, as DNA: TGTGCCAGCAGTTACTTTGGCAGGGGCATGGGGAATGAGCAGTCCTTC. V is TRBV6-5 and J is TRBJ2-1; D perhaps matches TRBD1 (6 bases). The CDR3 has 16 amino acids. Germline lookup yields CDR1 MNHEY and CDR2 SVGAGI.

This sequence joins TRBV5-4 and TRBJ2-3; D is possibly TRBD2 (6 bases). This CDR3 spans 14 amino acids. Looked up from germline, CDR1 is SGHNT and CDR2 is YYREEE (reference sequence). Trimming stripped 6 bases from V and 2 bases from J, with 13 bases between. CDR3 region: CASTGGDLTDTQYF. DNA for the CDR3: TGTGCCAGCACGGGCGGGGACCTCACAGATACGCAGTATTTT.

V and J are TRBV6-5 and TRBJ2-1, with 8 bases aligning to TRBD2. Germline V gene sequence: CDR1 MNHEY, CDR2 SVGAGI. This CDR3 has 14 residues. This CDR3 is CVSSSTSAYNEQFF. The DNA for the CDR3 is TGTGTTAGCAGTTCGACTAGCGCCTACAATGAGCAGTTCTTC.

In this sample, this clonotype turned up once. J is TRBJ1-2 and V is TRBV7-2, with TRBD1 as a possible D gene (6 bases). There are 13 residues in the CDR3. V was clipped by 1 base and J by 9 bases, with 12 bases between them. Germline CDR1 and CDR2: SGHTA and FQGNSA. CDR3 in amino acids: CASSLGQGYSYTF. CDR3 sequence (DNA): TGTGCCAGCAGCTTAGGCCAGGGGTATAGCTACACCTTC.

This clonotype was observed many times. V is TRBV28 and J is TRBJ1-1; a weak D match, TRBD1 (5 bases). The CDR3 totals 14 residues. V lost 5 bases, J lost 3 bases, and 13 bases lay in between. From germline, CDR1 is MDHEN and CDR2 SYDVKM. In DNA form, the CDR3 reads TGTGCCAGCAGTCATCAGGGTTTGTACACTGAAGCTTTCTTT. Translation: CASSHQGLYTEAFF.